The clone carrying this TCR beta chain was counted a few times. The sample originates from a study of T cells in Graves' hyperthyroidism and ophthalmopathy. Hyperthyroidism of Graves' type that showed no ophthalmopathy progression within 18 months was stable. PBMCs came from about 10 ml fresh peripheral blood. Germline V lookup: CDR1 SEHNR, CDR2 FQNEAQ (reference sequence). Germline trimming cut 4 bases from V and 4 bases from J; bases unmatched to any gene: 10. This CDR3 is 16 amino acids long. It was RNA transcripts that yielded the amplified TCR beta CDR3 regions. The TCR CDR3 was amplified in a first-round RT-PCR using the HTBI primer set. TCRdb passed the multiplex PCR reads through MiXCR, listing each CDR3 protein once. The sample has 500,000 to 600,000 distinct CDR3 sequences, around 17% seen once.

Specimen: blood. This sequence originates from a woman younger than 30 with Graves' hyperthyroidism. This chain uses TRBV7-9 with TRBJ2-5; 9 bases align to TRBD2. The CDR3 bases are TGTGCCAGCAGCTCCTCTCAGCGGGAGGCAGTAGAGACCCAGTACTTC. Translating gives CASSSSQREAVETQYF.